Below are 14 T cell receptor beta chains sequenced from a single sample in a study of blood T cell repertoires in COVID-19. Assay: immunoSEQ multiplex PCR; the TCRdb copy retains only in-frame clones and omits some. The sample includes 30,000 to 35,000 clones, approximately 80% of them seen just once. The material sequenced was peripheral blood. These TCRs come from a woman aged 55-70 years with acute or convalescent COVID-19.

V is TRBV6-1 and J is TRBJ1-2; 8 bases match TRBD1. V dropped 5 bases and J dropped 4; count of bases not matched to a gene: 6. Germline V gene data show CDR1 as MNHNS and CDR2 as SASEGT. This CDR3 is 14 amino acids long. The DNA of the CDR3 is TGTGCCAGCAGTCTCCAGGGGGCGGGCTATGGCTACACCTTC. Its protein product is CASSLQGAGYGYTF.

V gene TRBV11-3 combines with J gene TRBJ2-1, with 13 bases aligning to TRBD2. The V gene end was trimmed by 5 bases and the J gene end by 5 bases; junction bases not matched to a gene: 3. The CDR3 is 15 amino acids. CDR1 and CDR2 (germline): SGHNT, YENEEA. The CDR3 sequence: CASSPGTSGDNEQFF. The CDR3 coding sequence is TGTGCCAGCAGCCCTGGGACTAGCGGGGACAATGAGCAGTTCTTC.

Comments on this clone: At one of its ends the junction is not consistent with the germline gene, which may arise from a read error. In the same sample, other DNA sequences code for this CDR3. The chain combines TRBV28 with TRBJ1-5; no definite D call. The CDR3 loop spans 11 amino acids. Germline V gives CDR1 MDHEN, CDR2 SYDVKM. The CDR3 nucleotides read TGTGCTAGCAGTTTCGGTCAGCCCCAGCATTTT. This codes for CASSFGQPQHF.

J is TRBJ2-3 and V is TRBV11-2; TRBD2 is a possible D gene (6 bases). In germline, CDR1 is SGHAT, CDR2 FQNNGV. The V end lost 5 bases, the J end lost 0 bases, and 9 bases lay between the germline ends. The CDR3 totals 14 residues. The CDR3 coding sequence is TGTGCCAGCAGCGGGGACTTTAGCACAGATACGCAGTATTTT. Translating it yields CASSGDFSTDTQYF.

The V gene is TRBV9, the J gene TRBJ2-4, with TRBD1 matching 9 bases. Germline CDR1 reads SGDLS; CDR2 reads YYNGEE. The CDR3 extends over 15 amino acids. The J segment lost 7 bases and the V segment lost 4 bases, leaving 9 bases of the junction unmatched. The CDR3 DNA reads TGTGCCAGCAGCACATCGGGGACAGGGATGAACATTCAGTACTTC. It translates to CASSTSGTGMNIQYF.

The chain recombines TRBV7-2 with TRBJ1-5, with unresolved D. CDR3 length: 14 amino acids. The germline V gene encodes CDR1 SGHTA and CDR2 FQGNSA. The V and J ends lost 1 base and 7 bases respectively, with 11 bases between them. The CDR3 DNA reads TGTGCCAGCAGCTTAGGGTGGAGCGGACAGCCCCAGCATTTT. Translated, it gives CASSLGWSGQPQHF. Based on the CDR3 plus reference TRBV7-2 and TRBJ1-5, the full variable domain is GAGVSQSPSNKVTEKGKDVELRCDPISGHTALYWYRQSLGQGLEFLIYFQGNSAPDKSGLPSDRFSAERTGGSVSTLTIQRTQQEDSAVYLCASSLGWSGQPQHFGDGTRLSIL.

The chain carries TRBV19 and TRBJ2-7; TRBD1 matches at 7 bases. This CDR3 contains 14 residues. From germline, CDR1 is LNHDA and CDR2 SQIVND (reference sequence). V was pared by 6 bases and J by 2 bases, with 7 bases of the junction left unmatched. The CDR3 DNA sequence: TGTGCCAGTAGCAGGACAGGCCCACCCTACGAGCAGTACTTC. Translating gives CASSRTGPPYEQYF.

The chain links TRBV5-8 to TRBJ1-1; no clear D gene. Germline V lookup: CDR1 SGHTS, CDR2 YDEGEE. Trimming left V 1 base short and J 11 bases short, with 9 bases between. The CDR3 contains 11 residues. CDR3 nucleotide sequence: TGTGCCAGCAGCTTGTGGTCCGGTGCTTTCTTT. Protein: CASSLWSGAFF.

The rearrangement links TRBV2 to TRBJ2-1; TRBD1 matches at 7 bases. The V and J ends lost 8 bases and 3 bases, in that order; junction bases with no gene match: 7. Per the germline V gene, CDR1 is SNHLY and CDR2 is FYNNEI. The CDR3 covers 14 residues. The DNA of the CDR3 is TGTGCCAGCCTCCAGGGACAGAACTACAATGAGCAGTTCTTC. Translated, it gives CASLQGQNYNEQFF.

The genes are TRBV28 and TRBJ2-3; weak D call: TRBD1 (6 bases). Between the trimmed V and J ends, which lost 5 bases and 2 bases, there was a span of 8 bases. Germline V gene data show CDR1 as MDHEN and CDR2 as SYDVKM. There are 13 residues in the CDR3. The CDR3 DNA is TGTGCCAGCAGTCACAGGGACACAGATACGCAGTATTTT. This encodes CASSHRDTDTQYF. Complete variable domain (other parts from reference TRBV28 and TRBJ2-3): DVKVTQSSRYLVKRTGEKVFLECVQDMDHENMFWYRQDPGLGLRLIYFSYDVKMKEKGDIPEGYSVSREKKERFSLILESASTNQTSMYLCASSHRDTDTQYFGPGTRLTVL.

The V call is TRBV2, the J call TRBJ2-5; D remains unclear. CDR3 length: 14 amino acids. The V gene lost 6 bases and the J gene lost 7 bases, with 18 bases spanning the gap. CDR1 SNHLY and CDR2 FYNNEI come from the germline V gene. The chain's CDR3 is CASRSEEVTRTQYF. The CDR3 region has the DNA TGTGCCAGCAGGAGCGAGGAAGTGACGAGGACCCAGTACTTC.

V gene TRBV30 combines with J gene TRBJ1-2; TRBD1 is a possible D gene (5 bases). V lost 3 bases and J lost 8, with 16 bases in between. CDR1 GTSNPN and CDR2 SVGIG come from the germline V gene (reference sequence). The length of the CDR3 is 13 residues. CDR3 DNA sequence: TGTGCCTGGAGCGAAACCATGGGGGGAGGCTACACCTTC. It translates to CAWSETMGGGYTF. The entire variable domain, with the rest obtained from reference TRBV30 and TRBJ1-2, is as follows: SQTIHQWPATLVQPVGSPLSLECTVEGTSNPNLYWYRQAAGRGLQLLFYSVGIGQISSEVPQNLSASRPQDRQFILSSKKLLLSDSGFYLCAWSETMGGGYTFGSGTRLTVV.

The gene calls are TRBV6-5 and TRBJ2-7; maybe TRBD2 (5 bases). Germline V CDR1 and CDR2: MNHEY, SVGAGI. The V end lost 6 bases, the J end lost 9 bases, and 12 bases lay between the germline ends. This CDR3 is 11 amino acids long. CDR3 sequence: CASSAPRGQYF. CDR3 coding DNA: TGTGCCAGCAGCGCCCCTCGGGGGCAGTACTTC.

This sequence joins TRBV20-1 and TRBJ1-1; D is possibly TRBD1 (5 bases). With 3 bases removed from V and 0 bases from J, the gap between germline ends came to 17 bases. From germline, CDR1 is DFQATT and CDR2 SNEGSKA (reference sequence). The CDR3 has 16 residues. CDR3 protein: CSASSVHDSMNTEAFF. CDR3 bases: TGCAGTGCTAGTTCAGTCCACGACAGCATGAACACTGAAGCTTTCTTT.